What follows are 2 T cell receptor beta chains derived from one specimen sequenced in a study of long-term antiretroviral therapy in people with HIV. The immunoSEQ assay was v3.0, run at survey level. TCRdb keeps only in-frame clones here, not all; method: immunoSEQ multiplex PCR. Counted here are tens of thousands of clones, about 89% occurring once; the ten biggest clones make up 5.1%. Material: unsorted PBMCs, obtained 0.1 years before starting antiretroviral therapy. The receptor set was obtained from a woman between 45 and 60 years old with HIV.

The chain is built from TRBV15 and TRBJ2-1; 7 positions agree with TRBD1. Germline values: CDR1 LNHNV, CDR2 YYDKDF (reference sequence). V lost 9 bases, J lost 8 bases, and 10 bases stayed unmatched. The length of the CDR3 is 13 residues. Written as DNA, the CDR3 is TGTGCCACGGCACACAGGGGTCCGGATGAGCAGTTCTTC. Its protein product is CATAHRGPDEQFF.

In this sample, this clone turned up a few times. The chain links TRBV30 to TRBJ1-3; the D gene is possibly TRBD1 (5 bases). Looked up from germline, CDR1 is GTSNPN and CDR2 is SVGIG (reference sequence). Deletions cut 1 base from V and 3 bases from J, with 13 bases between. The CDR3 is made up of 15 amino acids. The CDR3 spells CAWSAPGTGGNTIYF. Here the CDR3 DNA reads TGTGCCTGGAGTGCACCTGGGACTGGTGGAAACACCATATATTTT.